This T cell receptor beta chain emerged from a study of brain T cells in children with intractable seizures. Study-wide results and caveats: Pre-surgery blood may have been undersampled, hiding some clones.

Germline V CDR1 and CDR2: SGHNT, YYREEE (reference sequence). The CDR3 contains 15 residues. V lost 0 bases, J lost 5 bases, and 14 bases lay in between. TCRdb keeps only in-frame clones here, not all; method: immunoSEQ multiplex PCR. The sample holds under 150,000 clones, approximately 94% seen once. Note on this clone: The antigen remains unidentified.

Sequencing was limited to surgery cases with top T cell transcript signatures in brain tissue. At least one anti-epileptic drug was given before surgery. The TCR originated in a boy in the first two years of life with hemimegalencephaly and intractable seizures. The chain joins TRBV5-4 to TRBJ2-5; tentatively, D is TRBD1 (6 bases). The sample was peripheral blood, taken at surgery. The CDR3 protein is CASSLGGQTGETQYF. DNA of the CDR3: TGTGCCAGCAGCTTGGGTGGTCAAACAGGGGAGACCCAGTACTTC.